These T cell receptor beta chains were read from a single sample in a study of shared clonotypes between healthy human individuals. Using immunoSEQ multiplex PCR, the repertoire was profiled, and TCRdb retains in-frame clones only, with some absent. In the table there are about 2,500,000 clones, 90% to 95% of which are singletons. The sample taken for sequencing was naive CD4+ T cells sorted from blood. The receptors derive from a man younger than 30 in good health. Each CDR3 is given with its conserved first and last residue. Each record gives: V gene, D gene, clone size, J gene, CDR3 DNA, CDR3 protein. The D gene is left open where the match is weak. Size is omitted from some rows. Given values are once, few, many or a class for expanded clones.

>TRBV19|TRBD1|-|TRBJ2-7
TGTGCCAGTAGTGACAGGGGAATTGACGAGCAGTACTTC
CASSDRGIDEQYF
>TRBV28|TRBD2|-|TRBJ2-1
TGTGCCAGCAGCTCACCGGGACTAGCGGGGGGAAATGAGCAGTTCTTC
CASSSPGLAGGNEQFF
>TRBV9|TRBD1|once|TRBJ1-2
TGTGCCAGCACCGACGGCGAAGGGGGCCCATCAAACTATGGCTACACCTTC
CASTDGEGGPSNYGYTF
>TRBV4-3|TRBD1|-|TRBJ1-4
TGCGCCAGCAGCCGCTGGACAGGAGCTAATGAAAAACTGTTTTTT
CASSRWTGANEKLFF
>TRBV14|-|-|TRBJ1-1
TGTGCCAGCATTTCAACTCTGGGCATGAATCCCTCCTTT
CASISTLGMNPSF
>TRBV10-1|-|-|TRBJ1-4
TGCGCCAGCAGTACCGGGGCCGAAAAACTGTTTTTT
CASSTGAEKLFF
>TRBV10-1|-|-|TRBJ2-3
TGCGCCAGCAGTGACTCGCGGCGGAACACAGATACGCAGTATTTT
CASSDSRRNTDTQYF
>TRBV4-3|-|-|TRBJ1-3
TGCGCCAGCAGCCAAGATCCTCTAGGGGCTGGAAACACCATATATTTT
CASSQDPLGAGNTIYF
>TRBV6-5|-|once|TRBJ2-7
TGTGCCAGCAGTTTTATGACAGAGCAGTACTTC
CASSFMTEQYF
>TRBV27|-|-|TRBJ2-2
TGTGCCAGCAGTTGGTGGCCCGGGGAGCTGTTTTTT
CASSWWPGELFF
>TRBV27|-|-|TRBJ2-1
TGTGCCAGCAGTTTAATAACAAAGTACAATGAGCAGTTCTTC
CASSLITKYNEQFF
>TRBV5-1|TRBD2|-|TRBJ2-1
TGCGCCAGCAGATTATCGGGGCGGGAGTACAATGAGCAGTTCTTC
CASRLSGREYNEQFF
>TRBV11-2|-|-|TRBJ2-7
TGTGCCAGCAGCTTAGCACAGTTGGGATCCTACGAGCAGTACTTC
CASSLAQLGSYEQYF
>TRBV4-1|-|-|TRBJ2-7
TGCGCCAGCAGCCAAGATGGGCCCTACGAGCAGTACTTC
CASSQDGPYEQYF
>TRBV5-4|TRBD1|once|TRBJ2-7
TGTGCCAGCACCGTGGACAGGGGTGAGCAGTACTTC
CASTVDRGEQYF
>TRBV10-3|-|-|TRBJ2-2
TGTGCCATCAGTCGGGGGCAGCTGAACACCGGGGAGCTGTTTTTT
CAISRGQLNTGELFF
>TRBV6-5|-|-|TRBJ2-3
TGTGCCAGCAGTTACAGCGGCACAGATACGCAGTATTTT
CASSYSGTDTQYF
>TRBV25-1|-|-|TRBJ1-2
TGTGCCAGCAGGGACAACAACTATGGCTACACCTTC
CASRDNNYGYTF
>TRBV30|TRBD1|once|TRBJ1-2
TGTGCCTGGAGTGACAGGGGGCGCGACTATGGCTACACCTTC
CAWSDRGRDYGYTF
>TRBV10-3|-|-|TRBJ2-3
TGTGCCATCAAAGGGAGGAACACAGATACGCAGTATTTT
CAIKGRNTDTQYF
>TRBV7-2|-|-|TRBJ1-4
TGTGCCAGCAGCTTATCCAGGTTGGGGGAAAAACTGTTTTTT
CASSLSRLGEKLFF
>TRBV4-1|TRBD2|-|TRBJ2-3
TGCGCCAGCAGCCAACCCCCTGGGACCCTAGCGGGGGGGGATACGCAGTATTTT
CASSQPPGTLAGGDTQYF
>TRBV9|TRBD1|-|TRBJ1-3
TGTGCCAGCAGCGTAGGGGGACAGGGATCTGGAAACACCATATATTTT
CASSVGGQGSGNTIYF
>TRBV2|TRBD2|-|TRBJ2-3
TGTGCCAGCAGGGCTCGAGGGGAGGGCCCAGATACGCAGTATTTT
CASRARGEGPDTQYF
>TRBV5-4|TRBD1|-|TRBJ1-4
TGTGCCAGCACCCAACAGGGGGTGGGCGAAAAACTGTTTTTT
CASTQQGVGEKLFF
>TRBV6-5|TRBD1|-|TRBJ2-7
TGTGCCAGCAGTTACGCGACAGGGGGTTCCTACGAGCAGTACTTC
CASSYATGGSYEQYF
>TRBV10-3|-|-|TRBJ1-5
TGTGCCATCAGAAGTGGGGGAAGGGATCAGCCCCAGCATTTT
CAIRSGGRDQPQHF
>TRBV28|TRBD1|-|TRBJ2-5
TGTGCCAGCAGTTTAGTCGGGACAGGGACTCAAGAGACCCAGTACTTC
CASSLVGTGTQETQYF
>TRBV10-3|-|-|TRBJ1-1
TGTGCCATCAGTGTGCAGGGGTTCGAGACTGAAGCTTTCTTT
CAISVQGFETEAFF
>TRBV14|TRBD1|-|TRBJ1-4
TGTGCCAGCAGCCAAGGGGGACCGGGACAGCTTAATGAAAAACTGTTTTTT
CASSQGGPGQLNEKLFF
>TRBV4-1|-|once|TRBJ2-7
TGCGCCAGCAGCCAAATCGGGCCGTCTGACTACGAGCAGTACTTC
CASSQIGPSDYEQYF
>TRBV2|-|-|TRBJ2-6
TGTGCCAGCAGAGACAGGTCCGGGGCCAACGTCCTGACTTTC
CASRDRSGANVLTF
>TRBV5-6|-|-|TRBJ2-2
TGTGCCAGCAGCTTGAGATCGTTACAGAACACCGGGGAGCTGTTTTTT
CASSLRSLQNTGELFF
>TRBV5-4|TRBD1|-|TRBJ2-5
TGTGCCAGCAGCTTGGACAGGGGGAAAGAGACCCAGTACTTC
CASSLDRGKETQYF
>TRBV4-3|-|-|TRBJ1-1
TGCGCCAGCAGCCAAGGAGGGGGGAACACTGAAGCTTTCTTT
CASSQGGGNTEAFF
>TRBV5-1|TRBD1|-|TRBJ2-1
TGCGCCAGCAGCTTGGCCGGGGCAGGGGGTTCCTCATGGTTCTTC
CASSLAGAGGSSWFF
>TRBV5-1|-|-|TRBJ2-1
TGCGCCAGCAGCTGGAGATCGCAGGGTGGTTACAATGAGCAGTTCTTC
CASSWRSQGGYNEQFF
>TRBV7-2|-|-|TRBJ2-1
TGTGCCAGCAGCTTAGAACGGATATACAATGAGCAGTTCTTC
CASSLERIYNEQFF
>TRBV18|TRBD1|-|TRBJ2-7
TGTGCCAGCTCACAGGACAGGGCCCGGTCCTACGAGCAGTACTTC
CASSQDRARSYEQYF
>TRBV7-2|-|-|TRBJ2-6
TGTGCCAGCAGCGAGATCGCCGGCAGGTTCTCTGGGGCCAACGTCCTGACTTTC
CASSEIAGRFSGANVLTF
>TRBV4-3|-|-|TRBJ2-2
TGCGCCAGCAGCCAAGATAGCCACCCCCGGGAGCTGTTTTTT
CASSQDSHPRELFF